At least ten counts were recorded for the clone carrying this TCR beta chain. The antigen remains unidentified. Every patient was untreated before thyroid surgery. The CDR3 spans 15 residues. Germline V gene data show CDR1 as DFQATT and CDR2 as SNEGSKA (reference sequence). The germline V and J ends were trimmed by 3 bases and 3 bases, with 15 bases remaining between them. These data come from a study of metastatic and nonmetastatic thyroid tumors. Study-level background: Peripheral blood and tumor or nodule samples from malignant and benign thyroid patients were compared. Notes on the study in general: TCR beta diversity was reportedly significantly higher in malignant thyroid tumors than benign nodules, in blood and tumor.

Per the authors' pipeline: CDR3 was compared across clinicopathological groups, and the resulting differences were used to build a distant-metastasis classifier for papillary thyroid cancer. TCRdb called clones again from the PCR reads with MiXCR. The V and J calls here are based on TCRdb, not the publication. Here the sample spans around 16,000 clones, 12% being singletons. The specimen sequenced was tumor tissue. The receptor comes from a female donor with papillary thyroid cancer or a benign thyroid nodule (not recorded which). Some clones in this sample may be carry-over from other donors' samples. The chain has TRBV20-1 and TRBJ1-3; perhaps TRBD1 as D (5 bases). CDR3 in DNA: TGCAGTGCTAGCCGGGGGTGGTGGGATGGAAACACCATATATTTT. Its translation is CSASRGWWDGNTIYF.